The clone carrying this T cell receptor (beta chain) was picked up one time. The entry originates in a study of OX40 agonist ivuxolimab in advanced cancers. From germline, CDR1 is SGHVS and CDR2 FQNEAQ. The CDR3 sequence is 12 residues long. V shed 4 bases and J shed 4 bases, with 7 bases lying between them. Using immunoSEQ multiplex PCR, the repertoire was profiled, and TCRdb retains in-frame clones only, with some absent. The data hold approximately 70,000 clones, with roughly 90% observed a single time. The clonotype was recovered from an adult with an advanced solid tumor such as melanoma, head and neck, liver or kidney cancer. The starting material was CD4+ or CD8+ T cells sorted from blood, obtained in a trial of the OX40 agonist ivuxolimab. The genes are TRBV7-8 and TRBJ1-1; D remains unclear. The DNA of the CDR3 is TGTGCCAGCAGCTCCCACCTCACTGAAGCTTTCTTT. It yields the protein CASSSHLTEAFF.